Below are 20 T cell receptor beta chains sequenced from a single sample in a study of blood T cell repertoires in COVID-19. Sequencing used immunoSEQ multiplex PCR; TCRdb keeps in-frame clones, though not all of them. The repertoire includes more than 85,000 clones, around 73% of them detected once, and about 9% sits in the top ten. Sequenced sample: peripheral blood. These receptors were taken from a man in his 60s with active or convalescent COVID-19.

This chain uses TRBV20-1 with TRBJ2-7; 13 bases match TRBD2. CDR1 is DFQATT, CDR2 SNEGSKA, per germline (reference sequence). The junction had 11 bases not matched to a gene; V was cut back by 3 bases and J by 3 bases. The CDR3 totals 17 residues. Here the CDR3 DNA reads TGCAGTGCTAGTTTGGGACTAGCGGGACCGAACCTCTACGAGCAGTACTTC. Translating it yields CSASLGLAGPNLYEQYF.

This clone was observed a handful of times. The chain links TRBV6-5 to TRBJ1-1; D might be TRBD1 (6 bases). The germline CDR1 and CDR2 sequences are MNHEY and SVGAGI. Trimming took 10 bases from V and 0 from J, leaving 18 bases between them. The CDR3 contains 15 residues. The CDR3 nucleotides are TGTGCCACACACTTTAGGGGGGGGATGAACACTGAAGCTTTCTTT. Residues: CATHFRGGMNTEAFF.

The V call is TRBV9, the J call TRBJ2-5; TRBD2 is a possible D gene (5 bases). The germline V gene encodes CDR1 SGDLS and CDR2 YYNGEE. This CDR3 is 14 amino acids long. V was shortened by 4 bases and J by 1 base, with 11 bases between the two germline ends. The CDR3 sequence: CASSPWTAQETQYF. Here the CDR3 DNA reads TGTGCCAGCAGCCCTTGGACTGCCCAAGAGACCCAGTACTTC.

The gene calls are TRBV7-9 and TRBJ2-1; D possibly corresponds to TRBD2 (6 bases). The CDR3 extends over 15 amino acids. V was cut by 4 bases and J by 3 bases, with 13 bases left in between. The germline CDR1 and CDR2 sequences are SEHNR and FQNEAQ (reference sequence). The CDR3 sequence: CASSSERAVYNEQFF. The CDR3 nucleotides read TGTGCCAGCAGCTCCGAGCGGGCGGTCTACAATGAGCAGTTCTTC.

The J gene is TRBJ2-7, the V gene TRBV5-1, with 7 bases lining up with TRBD1. V gave up 3 bases and J gave up 3 bases; unmatched junction bases: 9. This CDR3 is built from 15 residues. The germline gives CDR1 SGHRS, CDR2 YFSETQ. For the CDR3, the DNA is TGCGCCAGCAGCTGGAATACAGGGGACCGCTACGAGCAGTACTTC. It translates to CASSWNTGDRYEQYF.

The genes are TRBV18 and TRBJ1-1; 9 bases line up with TRBD1. Unmatched junction bases numbered 1, after V lost 3 bases and J lost 5 bases. Germline CDR1 KGHSH, CDR2 LQKENI. The CDR3 has 13 residues. CDR3 in amino acids: CASSPDRGTEAFF. The CDR3 DNA follows: TGTGCCAGCTCACCTGACAGGGGGACTGAAGCTTTCTTT.

The rearrangement links TRBV5-6 to TRBJ1-2; tentatively, D is TRBD1 (5 bases). Trimming took off 3 bases at V and 8 bases at J, with 14 bases between the two ends. Germline CDR1 reads SGHDT; CDR2 reads YYEEEE. The CDR3 length is 13 residues. DNA for the CDR3: TGTGCCAGCAGCTCGGTTCAGGGTCCCGGCTACACCTTC. It encodes CASSSVQGPGYTF.

The chain recombines TRBV5-1 with TRBJ2-7; TRBD2 matches 11 bases. V lost 7 bases and J lost 5; bases outside the gene matches: 8. Germline lookup yields CDR1 SGHRS and CDR2 YFSETQ. The CDR3 covers 14 residues. CDR3 bases: TGCGCCAGCCGAACTAGCGGGAGAGATGACGAGCAGTACTTC. It specifies CASRTSGRDDEQYF.

This chain connects TRBV3-1 (or the pseudogene TRBV3-2) to TRBJ2-3; no clear D gene. This CDR3 is built from 13 residues. Germline lookup yields CDR1 LGHDT and CDR2 YNNKEL (reference sequence). V lost 1 base and J lost 2, with 4 bases in between. CDR3 protein: CASSQVYTDTQYF. The CDR3 bases are TGTGCCAGCAGCCAAGTTTACACAGATACGCAGTATTTT.

The chain employs TRBV27 and TRBJ2-3, with TRBD2 identical over 8 bases. In germline, CDR1 is MNHEY, CDR2 SMNVEV (reference sequence). V shed 2 bases and J 1 base; nucleotides not matched to a gene: 5. The CDR3 extends over 16 amino acids. The CDR3 nucleotides read TGTGCCAGCAGTTTAATCGTGACTAGCGGCACAGATACGCAGTATTTT. Translated: CASSLIVTSGTDTQYF.

The gene calls are TRBV27 and TRBJ2-7; 7 bases map to TRBD1. The trim removed 2 bases at V and 2 bases at J, leaving 3 bases unmatched. CDR1 and CDR2 from the germline V gene are MNHEY and SMNVEV (reference sequence). This CDR3 comprises 14 residues. The CDR3 is CASSLMQGAYEQYV. In DNA form, the CDR3 reads TGTGCCAGCAGTTTAATGCAGGGGGCCTACGAGCAGTACGTC.

The rearrangement joins TRBV7-2 to TRBJ2-3; D possibly corresponds to TRBD2 (6 bases). V was trimmed by 3 bases and J by 1 base, leaving 11 bases between them. The CDR3 covers 15 residues. Per the germline V gene, CDR1 is SGHTA and CDR2 is FQGNSA. The CDR3 sequence: CASSLMRGGTDTQYF. The CDR3 bases are TGTGCCAGCAGCTTGATGCGGGGAGGCACAGATACGCAGTATTTT.

This chain uses TRBV5-6 with TRBJ1-6, with D maybe TRBD1 (5 bases). The germline V gene has CDR1 SGHDT and CDR2 YYEEEE. V lost 0 bases to trimming and J lost 9 bases, with 13 bases between them. The CDR3 has 15 residues. The CDR3 reads CASSLGQRHGSPLHF. In DNA form, the CDR3 reads TGTGCCAGCAGCTTGGGACAGCGCCATGGTTCACCCCTCCACTTT.

The V call is TRBV7-6, the J call TRBJ2-7, with 8 bases lining up with TRBD2. The CDR3 has 15 residues. CDR1 and CDR2 from the germline V gene are SGHVS and FNYEAQ. With 5 bases clipped from V and 3 bases from J, the junction kept 9 bases outside the gene matches. In DNA, the CDR3 is TGTGCCAGCAGCCCCCAGGGTAGCGGGGTCTACGAGCAGTACTTC. This gives the protein CASSPQGSGVYEQYF.

The V and J genes are TRBV5-1 and TRBJ2-3; TRBD1 agrees at 9 bases. There are 12 residues in the CDR3. V was pared by 7 bases and J by 11 bases, with 8 bases of the junction left unmatched. CDR1 is SGHRS, CDR2 YFSETQ, per germline. DNA for the CDR3: TGCGCCAGCGGCGTTCCGGGACAGGGGCAGTATTTT. As protein: CASGVPGQGQYF. The complete variable domain, with remaining parts taken from reference TRBV5-1 and TRBJ2-3, reads KAGVTQTPRYLIKTRGQQVTLSCSPISGHRSVSWYQQTPGQGLQFLFEYFSETQRNKGNFPGRFSGRQFSNSRSEMNVSTLELGDSALYLCASGVPGQGQYFGPGTRLTVL.

V and J are TRBV15 and TRBJ1-5; D possibly corresponds to TRBD1 (6 bases). Germline CDR1 LNHNV, CDR2 YYDKDF (reference sequence). CDR3 length: 14 amino acids. The V gene lost 6 bases and the J gene lost 6 bases, with 15 bases spanning the gap. This chain's CDR3 is CATSRQAAGQPQHF. In DNA form, the CDR3 reads TGTGCCACCAGTAGACAGGCGGCGGGTCAGCCCCAGCATTTT.

The chain carries TRBV9 and TRBJ2-2; D remains ambiguous. CDR3 length: 17 residues. Per germline, CDR1 SGDLS and CDR2 YYNGEE. V dropped 0 bases and J dropped 3 bases, with 15 bases sitting between them. The CDR3 sequence: CASSVVASAAYTGELFF. The CDR3 region has the DNA TGTGCCAGCAGCGTAGTAGCATCGGCTGCTTACACCGGGGAGCTGTTTTTT.

The rearrangement joins TRBV6-5 to TRBJ1-5; 8 nucleotides line up with TRBD1. V was clipped by 6 bases and J by 4 bases; unmatched bases: 8. Germline V gene sequence: CDR1 MNHEY, CDR2 SVGAGI. The CDR3 is 15 amino acids. The CDR3 loop reads CASRTGDQQNQPQHF. The DNA of the CDR3 is TGTGCCAGCAGGACAGGGGATCAGCAGAATCAGCCCCAGCATTTT.

The chain joins TRBV9 to TRBJ1-5; D is uncertain. The CDR3 is 15 amino acids. V lost 0 bases and J lost 1, with 8 bases in between. Germline loops: CDR1 SGDLS, CDR2 YYNGEE. The DNA for the CDR3 is TGTGCCAGCAGCGTAGGTCCTCAGAGCAATCAGCCCCAGCATTTT. Protein sequence: CASSVGPQSNQPQHF. The full variable domain, completed using reference TRBV9 and TRBJ1-5, is DSGVTQTPKHLITATGQRVTLRCSPRSGDLSVYWYQQSLDQGLQFLIQYYNGEERAKGNILERFSAQQFPDLHSELNLSSLELGDSALYFCASSVGPQSNQPQHFGDGTRLSIL.

The V gene is TRBV4-1, the J gene TRBJ1-2, with D possibly TRBD1 on 6 matching bases. Germline V CDR1 and CDR2: MGHRA, YSYEKL. This CDR3 has 16 residues. The ends were cut back, 0 bases at V and 2 bases at J, with 13 bases in the middle. This CDR3 reads CASSQDPNRANYGYTF. In DNA form, the CDR3 reads TGCGCCAGCAGCCAAGATCCGAACAGGGCAAACTATGGCTACACCTTC.